This T cell receptor (beta chain) comes out of a study of follicular helper T cells after annual influenza vaccination. The time point denotes: 2015-2016 season, 7 days after influenza vaccination. The CDR3 length is 17 residues. Losses at the gene ends were 0 bases for V and 2 bases for J; bases not matched to a gene: 6. Germline values: CDR1 PRHDT, CDR2 FYEKMQ (reference sequence). Profiled with immunoSEQ multiplex PCR; TCRdb holds only in-frame clones, not every one. The profile shows some 6,200 clones, roughly 80% of them singletons. The rearrangement joins TRBV13 to TRBJ1-5, with TRBD1 matching over 8 bases. This specimen consisted of CXCR5- memory CD4+ T cells sorted from blood, obtained 7 days after influenza vaccination. This sequence originates from an adult who received the influenza vaccine. The CDR3 loop is CASSLGLGTGGNQPQHF. CDR3 sequence (DNA): TGTGCCAGCAGCTTAGGCCTCGGGACAGGAGGCAATCAGCCCCAGCATTTT.